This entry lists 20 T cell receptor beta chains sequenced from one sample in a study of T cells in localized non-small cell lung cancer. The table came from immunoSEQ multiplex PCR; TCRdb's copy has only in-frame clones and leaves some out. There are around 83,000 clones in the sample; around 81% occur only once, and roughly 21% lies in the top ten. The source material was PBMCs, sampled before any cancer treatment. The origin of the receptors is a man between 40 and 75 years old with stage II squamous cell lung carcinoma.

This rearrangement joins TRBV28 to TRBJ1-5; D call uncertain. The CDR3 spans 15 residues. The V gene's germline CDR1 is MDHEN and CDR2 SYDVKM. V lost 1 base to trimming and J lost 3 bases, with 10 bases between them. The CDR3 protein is CASSLSWQNNQPQHF. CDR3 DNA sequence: TGTGCCAGCAGTTTATCGTGGCAAAACAATCAGCCCCAGCATTTT.

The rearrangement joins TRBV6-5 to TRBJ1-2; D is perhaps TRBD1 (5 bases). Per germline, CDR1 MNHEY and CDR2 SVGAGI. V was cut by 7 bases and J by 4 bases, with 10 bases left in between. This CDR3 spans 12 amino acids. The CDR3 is CASTRDGYGYTF. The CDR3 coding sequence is TGTGCCAGCACCCGGGACGGCTATGGCTACACCTTC.

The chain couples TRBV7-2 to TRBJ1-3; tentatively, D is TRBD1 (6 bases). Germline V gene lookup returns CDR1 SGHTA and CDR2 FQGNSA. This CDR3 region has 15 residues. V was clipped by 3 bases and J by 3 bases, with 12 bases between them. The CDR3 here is CASSFTGKSGNTIYF. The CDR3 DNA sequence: TGTGCCAGCAGCTTCACAGGGAAGAGTGGAAACACCATATATTTT.

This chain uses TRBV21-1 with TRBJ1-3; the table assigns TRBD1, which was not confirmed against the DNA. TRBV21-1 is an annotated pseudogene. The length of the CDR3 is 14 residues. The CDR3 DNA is TGTGCCAGCAGCAAAGCGCACAGAGGAAACACCATATATTTT. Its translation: CASSKAHRGNTIYF.

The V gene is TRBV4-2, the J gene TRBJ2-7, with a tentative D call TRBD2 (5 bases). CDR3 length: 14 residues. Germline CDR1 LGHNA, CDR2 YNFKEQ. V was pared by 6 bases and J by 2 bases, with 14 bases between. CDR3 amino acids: CASSPSGVPYEQYF. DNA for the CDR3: TGTGCCAGCAGTCCCTCCGGGGTTCCCTACGAGCAGTACTTC.

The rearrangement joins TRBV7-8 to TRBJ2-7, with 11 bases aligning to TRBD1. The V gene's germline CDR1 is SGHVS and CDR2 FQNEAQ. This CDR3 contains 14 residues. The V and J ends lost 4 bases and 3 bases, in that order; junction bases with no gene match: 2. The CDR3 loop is CASSSGTGGYEQYF. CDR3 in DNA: TGTGCCAGCAGCTCCGGGACAGGGGGCTACGAGCAGTACTTC.

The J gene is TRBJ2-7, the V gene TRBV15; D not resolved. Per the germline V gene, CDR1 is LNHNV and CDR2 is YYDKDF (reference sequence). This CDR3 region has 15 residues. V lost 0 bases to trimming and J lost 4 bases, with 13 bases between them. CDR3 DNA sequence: TGTGCCACCAGCAGAGATCCAACGGCCAATTACGAGCAGTACTTC. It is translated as CATSRDPTANYEQYF.

The chain's CDR3 is CASSPGQEIRNTIYF. The CDR3 DNA is TGTGCCAGCAGCCCCGGACAGGAGATCCGAAACACCATATATTTT. This chain joins TRBV5-4 and TRBJ1-3; 7 bases are a match to TRBD1. V shed 4 bases and J 5 bases; nucleotides not matched to a gene: 9. CDR3 length: 15 residues. The germline V gene has CDR1 SGHNT and CDR2 YYREEE (reference sequence).

The CDR3 region has the DNA TGTGCCACTGGACTAGCGGGGTCCTACGAGCAGTACTTC. This translates into CATGLAGSYEQYF. The V call is TRBV6-5, the J call TRBJ2-7; TRBD2 matches at 12 bases. The junction had 2 bases not matched to a gene; V was cut back by 10 bases and J by 1 base. Germline V gene sequence: CDR1 MNHEY, CDR2 SVGAGI. This CDR3 is built from 13 residues.

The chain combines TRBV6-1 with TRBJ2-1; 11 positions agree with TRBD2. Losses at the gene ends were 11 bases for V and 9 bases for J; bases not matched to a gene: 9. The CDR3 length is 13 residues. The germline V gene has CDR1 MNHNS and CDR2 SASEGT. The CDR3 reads CAFSSGRRVEQFF. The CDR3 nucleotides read TGTGCCTTTTCTAGCGGGAGGCGGGTTGAGCAGTTCTTC.

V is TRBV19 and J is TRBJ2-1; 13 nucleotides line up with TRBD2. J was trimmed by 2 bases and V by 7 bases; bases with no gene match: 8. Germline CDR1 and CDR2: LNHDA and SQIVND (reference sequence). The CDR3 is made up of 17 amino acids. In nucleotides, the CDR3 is TGTGCCAGTAACACAGGACTAGCGGGGGCCCCCTACAATGAGCAGTTCTTC. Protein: CASNTGLAGAPYNEQFF.

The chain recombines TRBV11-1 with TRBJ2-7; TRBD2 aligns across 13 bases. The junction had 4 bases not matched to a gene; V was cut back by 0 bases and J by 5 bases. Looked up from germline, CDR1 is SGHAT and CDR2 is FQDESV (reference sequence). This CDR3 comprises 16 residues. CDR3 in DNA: TGTGCCAGCAGCTTAGCCGGGACTAGCGGGATAAACGAGCAGTACTTC. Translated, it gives CASSLAGTSGINEQYF.

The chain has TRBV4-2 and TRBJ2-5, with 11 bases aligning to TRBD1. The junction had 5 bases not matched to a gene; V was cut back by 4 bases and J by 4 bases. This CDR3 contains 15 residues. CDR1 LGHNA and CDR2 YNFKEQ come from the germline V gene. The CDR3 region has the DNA TGTGCCAGCAGCCGTGGGGGGACAGGGGGAGAGACCCAGTACTTC. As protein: CASSRGGTGGETQYF.

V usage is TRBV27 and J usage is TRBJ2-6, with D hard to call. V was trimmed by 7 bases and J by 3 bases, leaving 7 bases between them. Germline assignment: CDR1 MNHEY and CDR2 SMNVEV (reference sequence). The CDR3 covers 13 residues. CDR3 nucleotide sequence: TGTGCCAGCAAACCTCTTGGGGCCAACGTCCTGACTTTC. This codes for CASKPLGANVLTF.

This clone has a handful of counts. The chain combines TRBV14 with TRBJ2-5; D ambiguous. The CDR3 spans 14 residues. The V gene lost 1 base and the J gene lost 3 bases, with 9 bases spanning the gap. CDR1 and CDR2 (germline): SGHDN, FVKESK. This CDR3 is CASSQVRTEETQYF. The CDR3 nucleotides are TGTGCCAGCAGCCAAGTGCGGACCGAAGAGACCCAGTACTTC.

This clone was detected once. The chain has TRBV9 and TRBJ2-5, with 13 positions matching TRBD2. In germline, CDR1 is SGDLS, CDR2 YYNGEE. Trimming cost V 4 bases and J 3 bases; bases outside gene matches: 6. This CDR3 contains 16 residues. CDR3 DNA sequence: TGTGCCAGCAGCACCCACGGGACTAGCGGGAAAGAGACCCAGTACTTC. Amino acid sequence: CASSTHGTSGKETQYF.

The CDR3 coding sequence is TGCGCCAGCAGCCAAGTGCCAGGATACACCGGGGAGCTGTTTTTT. Protein sequence: CASSQVPGYTGELFF. This rearrangement joins TRBV4-1 to TRBJ2-2, with D unclear. Trimming pared 1 base from V and 3 bases from J, leaving 9 bases between. The CDR3 sequence is 15 residues long. The germline V gene has CDR1 MGHRA and CDR2 YSYEKL.

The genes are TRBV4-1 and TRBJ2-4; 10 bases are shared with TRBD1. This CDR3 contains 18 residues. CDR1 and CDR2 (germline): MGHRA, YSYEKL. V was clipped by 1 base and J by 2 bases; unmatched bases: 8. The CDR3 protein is CASSQANRDRGSKNIQYF. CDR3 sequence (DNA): TGCGCCAGCAGCCAAGCGAACCGGGACAGGGGATCCAAAAACATTCAGTACTTC.

This chain's CDR3 is CATSRDKGTPEQYF. CDR3 sequence (DNA): TGTGCCACCAGCAGAGACAAAGGGACCCCCGAGCAGTACTTC. The V gene is TRBV15, the J gene TRBJ2-7; D may correspond to TRBD1 or TRBD2 (5 bases each). The germline V gene has CDR1 LNHNV and CDR2 YYDKDF (reference sequence). The CDR3 covers 14 residues. The ends were cut back, 0 bases at V and 6 bases at J, with 12 bases in the middle.

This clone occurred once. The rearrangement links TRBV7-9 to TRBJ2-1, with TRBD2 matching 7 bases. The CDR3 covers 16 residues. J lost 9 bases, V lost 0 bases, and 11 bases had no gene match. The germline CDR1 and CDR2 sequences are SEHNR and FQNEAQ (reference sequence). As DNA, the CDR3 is TGTGCCAGCAGCTTAGCAGGCGGGAGAGGGATCGGTGAGCAGTTCTTC. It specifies CASSLAGGRGIGEQFF.